This T cell receptor beta chain derives from a study of cytomegalovirus exposure and HLA in healthy donors. Study conclusions and caveats: A later analysis found that most CMV-associated TCR beta chains appeared HLA-restricted. As immune exposure information, only CMV serostatus was available. TCR beta V- and J-gene trimming, according to a later analysis, was linked to a missense DCLRE1C variant.

The PCR made use of 60 Vbeta and 13 Jbeta primers. Data came from immunoSEQ multiplex PCR; TCRdb stores just in-frame clones and leaves some out. The sample consists of about 110,000 clones, over 60% of them appearing once. With regard to this clone: Its matching antigen is unknown.

The trim removed 0 bases at V and 4 bases at J, leaving 9 bases unmatched. CDR3 length: 17 residues. Per germline, CDR1 SGHTA and CDR2 FQGNSA. The origin of this receptor is a woman aged 25 to 45 in good health and CMV-seronegative. The sequencing input was PBMCs. The genes are TRBV7-2 and TRBJ2-1; 7 nucleotides agree with TRBD2. CDR3 sequence reads: CASSLATGLADYNEQFF. The CDR3 DNA sequence: TGTGCCAGCAGCTTAGCGACGGGGCTAGCGGATTACAATGAGCAGTTCTTC.